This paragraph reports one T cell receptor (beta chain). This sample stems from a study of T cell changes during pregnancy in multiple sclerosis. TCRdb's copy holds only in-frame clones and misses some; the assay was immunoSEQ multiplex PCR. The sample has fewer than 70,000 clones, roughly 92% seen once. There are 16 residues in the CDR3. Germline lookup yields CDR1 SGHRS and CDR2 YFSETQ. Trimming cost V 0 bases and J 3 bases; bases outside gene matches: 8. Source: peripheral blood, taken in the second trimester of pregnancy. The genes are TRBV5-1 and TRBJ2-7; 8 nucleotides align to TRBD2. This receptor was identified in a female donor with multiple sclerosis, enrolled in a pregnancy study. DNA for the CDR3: TGCGCCAGCAGCTTGGATTACGGGAGGGCCGTCTACGAGCAGTACTTC. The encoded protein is CASSLDYGRAVYEQYF. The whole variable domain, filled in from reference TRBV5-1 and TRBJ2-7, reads KAGVTQTPRYLIKTRGQQVTLSCSPISGHRSVSWYQQTPGQGLQFLFEYFSETQRNKGNFPGRFSGRQFSNSRSEMNVSTLELGDSALYLCASSLDYGRAVYEQYFGPGTRLTVT.